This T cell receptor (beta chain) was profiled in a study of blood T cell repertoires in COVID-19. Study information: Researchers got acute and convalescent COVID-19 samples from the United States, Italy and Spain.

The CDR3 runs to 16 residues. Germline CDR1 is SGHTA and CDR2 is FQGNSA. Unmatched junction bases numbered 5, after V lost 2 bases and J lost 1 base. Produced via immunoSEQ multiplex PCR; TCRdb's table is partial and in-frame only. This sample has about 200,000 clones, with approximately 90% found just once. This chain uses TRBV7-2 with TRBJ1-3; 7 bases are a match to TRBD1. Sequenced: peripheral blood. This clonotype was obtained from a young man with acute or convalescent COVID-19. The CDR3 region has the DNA TGTGCCAGCAGCTTATCTCCGACAGGGTCTGGAAACACCATATATTTT. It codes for CASSLSPTGSGNTIYF.